This is a list of T cell receptor beta chains from one sample in a study of shared clonotypes between healthy human individuals. Assay: immunoSEQ multiplex PCR; the TCRdb copy retains only in-frame clones and omits some. The data hold about 2.4 million clones, with over 85% observed a single time. Material: naive CD4+ T cells from PBMCs. The receptors shown here come from a man aged 18 to 30 in good health. Some clones in this sample may be carry-over from other donors' samples. Both conserved end residues are part of each CDR3. Each record gives: V gene, CDR3 length, CDR3 protein.

v_call: TRBV14; cdr3_length: 15; cdr3_aa: CASSQGVGRNQPQHF
v_call: TRBV7-9; cdr3_length: 12; cdr3_aa: CAVAGAGNTIYF
v_call: TRBV28; cdr3_length: 14; cdr3_aa: CASDWDRGYNEQFF
v_call: TRBV21-1; cdr3_length: 17; cdr3_aa: CASSKALSTGSMDGYTF
v_call: TRBV2; cdr3_length: 17; cdr3_aa: CASSEPLLAANTDTQYF
v_call: TRBV7-8; cdr3_length: 15; cdr3_aa: CASSPSGRKSNEQFF
v_call: TRBV9; cdr3_length: 14; cdr3_aa: CASSVGGNTGELFF
v_call: TRBV7-2; cdr3_length: 13; cdr3_aa: CASSPLWGETQYF
v_call: TRBV7-3; cdr3_length: 14; cdr3_aa: CASSLVAGNYEQYF
v_call: TRBV28; cdr3_length: 14; cdr3_aa: CASTLGQGGKTQYF
v_call: TRBV7-2; cdr3_length: 18; cdr3_aa: CASSRTSTSGRGTDTQYF
v_call: TRBV7-9; cdr3_length: 16; cdr3_aa: CASSKQGQSTNEKLFF
v_call: TRBV5-1; cdr3_length: 10; cdr3_aa: CASSHNEQFF
v_call: TRBV10-3; cdr3_length: 11; cdr3_aa: CAISETDRPLF
v_call: TRBV9; cdr3_length: 13; cdr3_aa: CASRGDRGTEAFF
v_call: TRBV6-5; cdr3_length: 12; cdr3_aa: CASSRRGQPQHF
v_call: TRBV2; cdr3_length: 15; cdr3_aa: CASSDQGQGWETQYF
v_call: TRBV11-3; cdr3_length: 15; cdr3_aa: CASSLSRQGGDTQYF
v_call: TRBV5-1; cdr3_length: 16; cdr3_aa: CASRSSGTMSTGELFF
v_call: TRBV29-1; cdr3_length: 13; cdr3_aa: CSVARTGGNEQFF
v_call: TRBV5-6; cdr3_length: 12; cdr3_aa: CASSYVRDTQYF
v_call: TRBV5-4; cdr3_length: 11; cdr3_aa: CASSVNDEQFF
v_call: TRBV7-3; cdr3_length: 13; cdr3_aa: CASSPGSTDTQYF
v_call: TRBV18; cdr3_length: 16; cdr3_aa: CASSQYPGTSTDTQYF
v_call: TRBV5-4; cdr3_length: 16; cdr3_aa: CASSLGGTGNYNEQFF
v_call: TRBV2; cdr3_length: 16; cdr3_aa: CASVTPGGEGENTQYF
v_call: TRBV4-1; cdr3_length: 15; cdr3_aa: CASRVIAGGTDTQYF
v_call: TRBV4-2; cdr3_length: 14; cdr3_aa: CASSQTAGTTEQYF
v_call: TRBV11-2; cdr3_length: 16; cdr3_aa: CASSSFSGRGPGELFF
v_call: TRBV4-2; cdr3_length: 17; cdr3_aa: CASSQSVASGRSHEQYF
v_call: TRBV28; cdr3_length: 15; cdr3_aa: CASSPGVISTDTQYF
v_call: TRBV2; cdr3_length: 15; cdr3_aa: CASSVQGGAQETQYF
v_call: TRBV2; cdr3_length: 16; cdr3_aa: CASSLAGTRFQETQYF
v_call: TRBV29-1; cdr3_length: 14; cdr3_aa: CSVVPRSFTDTQYF
v_call: TRBV27; cdr3_length: 14; cdr3_aa: CASSSSRGGLEQYF
v_call: TRBV4-1; cdr3_length: 15; cdr3_aa: CASSQPSGAYNEQFF
v_call: TRBV6-1; cdr3_length: 15; cdr3_aa: CASSPGTLSSYEQYF
v_call: TRBV30; cdr3_length: 17; cdr3_aa: CAWSLLSGRGSVHEQYF
v_call: TRBV7-3; cdr3_length: 16; cdr3_aa: CASSLFLAGAYNEQFF
v_call: TRBV28; cdr3_length: 16; cdr3_aa: CASRPSGSKGTYEQYF
v_call: TRBV27; cdr3_length: 15; cdr3_aa: CASTERASGANVLTF
v_call: TRBV27; cdr3_length: 16; cdr3_aa: CASSVQGGVGGTEAFF
v_call: TRBV7-9; cdr3_length: 15; cdr3_aa: CASSTDRGVHTEAFF
v_call: TRBV2; cdr3_length: 13; cdr3_aa: CATQQEVNTEAFF
v_call: TRBV28; cdr3_length: 13; cdr3_aa: CASSIGSLQPQHF
v_call: TRBV6-1; cdr3_length: 15; cdr3_aa: CASSLQGGGSYEQYF
v_call: TRBV5-1; cdr3_length: 15; cdr3_aa: CASSLPLAGGDTQYF
v_call: TRBV10-3; cdr3_length: 13; cdr3_aa: CAISEFGGNTIYF
v_call: TRBV23-1; cdr3_length: 16; cdr3_aa: CASSPTPKEYRYGYTF
v_call: TRBV5-6; cdr3_length: 13; cdr3_aa: CASSLEPGDGYTF
v_call: TRBV7-3; cdr3_length: 17; cdr3_aa: CASSLGTSGSRNNEQFF
v_call: TRBV5-4; cdr3_length: 15; cdr3_aa: CASSLKTGGRETQYF